A single sample gave rise to the 10 T cell receptor beta chains below, sequenced in a study of T cells in Graves' hyperthyroidism and ophthalmopathy. It was RNA transcripts that yielded the amplified TCR beta CDR3 regions. The HTBI set primed first-round TCR CDR3 RT-PCR. TCRdb processed the multiplex PCR reads anew with MiXCR; each CDR3 protein has one entry. The sample has around 350,000 distinct CDR3 sequences, under 20% seen once. The sequencing input was blood. Receptors were obtained from a woman between 18 and 29 years old with Graves' hyperthyroidism.

Points on this clonotype: A single base separates this from a much larger clone, so it may be a read error. V usage is TRBV2 and J usage is TRBJ1-1; tentatively, D is TRBD1 (6 bases). CDR1 is SNHLY, CDR2 FYNNEI, per germline. Trimming cost V 5 bases and J 10 bases, with 20 bases left between them. This CDR3 is 14 amino acids long. DNA for the CDR3: TGTGCCAGCAGTCGGATGAGGGGGGTCGTGGGAGCTTTCTTT. It codes for CASSRMRGVVGAFF.

This clonotype turned up a few times. A much larger clone lies one base from this, so it may be a read error. CDR3 amino acids: CASSFPGRGYEQCF. The CDR3 DNA reads TGTGCCAGCAGCTTTCCAGGTCGGGGCTACGAGCAGTGCTTC. The V call is TRBV11-2, the J call TRBJ2-7, with D perhaps matching TRBD1 or TRBD2 (5 bases each). CDR3 length: 14 amino acids. The germline V gene has CDR1 SGHAT and CDR2 FQNNGV.

The count of this clonotype is one. A much larger clone lies one base from this, so it may be a read error. The conserved phenylalanine or tryptophan is not found at the CDR3 terminus, so this likely reflects a read error. The V gene is TRBV20-1, the J gene TRBJ1-2; D remains ambiguous. Germline CDR1 and CDR2: DFQATT and SNEGSKA (reference sequence). This CDR3 region has 14 residues. Between the trimmed V and J ends, which lost 4 bases and 4 bases, there was a span of 16 bases. CDR3 sequence (DNA): TGCAGTGCTACGGCCCCTCCGGTCGTCTATGGCTACACCTAC. Protein sequence: CSATAPPVVYGYTY.

This clonotype has a count of ten or more. The chain couples TRBV3-1 to TRBJ1-1; no clear D gene. V was cut by 1 base and J by 6 bases, with 15 bases left in between. The length of the CDR3 is 15 residues. The germline gives CDR1 LGHDT, CDR2 YNNKEL (reference sequence). CDR3 nucleotides: TGTGCCAGCAGCCAAGGCTCGTTAGGGATCGCTGAAGCTTTCTTT. Residues: CASSQGSLGIAEAFF.

The chain has TRBV5-1 and TRBJ2-7; 7 nucleotides line up with TRBD2. The CDR3 length is 15 residues. With V trimmed by 0 bases and J by 0 bases, 3 bases remained unmatched. Per germline, CDR1 SGHRS and CDR2 YFSETQ. The CDR3 DNA reads TGCGCCAGCAGCTTGGGGCGGGAGAACTCCTACGAGCAGTACTTC. Its translation: CASSLGRENSYEQYF. The full variable domain, rest sourced from reference TRBV5-1 and TRBJ2-7, is KAGVTQTPRYLIKTRGQQVTLSCSPISGHRSVSWYQQTPGQGLQFLFEYFSETQRNKGNFPGRFSGRQFSNSRSEMNVSTLELGDSALYLCASSLGRENSYEQYFGPGTRLTVT.

This clonotype was counted many times. The chain links TRBV27 to TRBJ1-5; the D is unclear. The CDR3 spans 20 residues. V was pared by 2 bases and J by 0 bases, with 23 bases between. CDR1 and CDR2 from the germline V gene are MNHEY and SMNVEV (reference sequence). Here the CDR3 reads CASSLKGPFVLSDSNQPQHF. CDR3 DNA sequence: TGTGCCAGCAGTTTAAAGGGCCCGTTCGTTCTGAGCGATAGCAATCAGCCCCAGCATTTT.

At least ten counts were recorded for this clonotype. The J gene is TRBJ1-5, the V gene TRBV11-1, with 7 nucleotides matching TRBD1. From germline, CDR1 is SGHAT and CDR2 FQDESV (reference sequence). V shed 5 bases and J 2 bases; nucleotides not matched to a gene: 9. CDR3 length equals 16 residues. Here the CDR3 reads CASSPLLGQGNQPQHF. CDR3 nucleotides: TGTGCCAGCAGCCCCCTCCTTGGACAGGGCAATCAGCCCCAGCATTTT.

This clonotype has ten or more counts. V gene TRBV20-1 combines with J gene TRBJ1-1; D gene ambiguous. Germline CDR1 and CDR2: DFQATT and SNEGSKA (reference sequence). Deletions cut 1 base from V and 10 bases from J, with 13 bases between. The CDR3 totals 12 residues. The CDR3 protein is CSARAQPEGAFF. Here the CDR3 DNA reads TGCAGTGCTAGAGCCCAGCCCGAGGGAGCTTTCTTT.

This clonotype was counted many times. The chain links TRBV4-1 to TRBJ1-1; 8 positions match TRBD1. The V gene's germline CDR1 is MGHRA and CDR2 YSYEKL. The CDR3 is 14 amino acids. J gave up 1 base and V 4 bases, and 2 bases lay outside the gene matches. DNA for the CDR3: TGCGCCAGCAGCCGGACAGGGTGGAACACTGAAGCTTTCTTT. It yields the protein CASSRTGWNTEAFF.

This clonotype was picked up many times. The CDR3 is CASSLGIAGVQETQYF. CDR3 bases: TGCGCCAGCAGCTTGGGGATAGCGGGGGTGCAAGAGACCCAGTACTTC. The rearrangement links TRBV5-1 to TRBJ2-5; 9 bases map to TRBD2. With V trimmed by 0 bases and J by 2 bases, 5 bases remained unmatched. From germline, CDR1 is SGHRS and CDR2 YFSETQ. The length of the CDR3 is 16 residues.